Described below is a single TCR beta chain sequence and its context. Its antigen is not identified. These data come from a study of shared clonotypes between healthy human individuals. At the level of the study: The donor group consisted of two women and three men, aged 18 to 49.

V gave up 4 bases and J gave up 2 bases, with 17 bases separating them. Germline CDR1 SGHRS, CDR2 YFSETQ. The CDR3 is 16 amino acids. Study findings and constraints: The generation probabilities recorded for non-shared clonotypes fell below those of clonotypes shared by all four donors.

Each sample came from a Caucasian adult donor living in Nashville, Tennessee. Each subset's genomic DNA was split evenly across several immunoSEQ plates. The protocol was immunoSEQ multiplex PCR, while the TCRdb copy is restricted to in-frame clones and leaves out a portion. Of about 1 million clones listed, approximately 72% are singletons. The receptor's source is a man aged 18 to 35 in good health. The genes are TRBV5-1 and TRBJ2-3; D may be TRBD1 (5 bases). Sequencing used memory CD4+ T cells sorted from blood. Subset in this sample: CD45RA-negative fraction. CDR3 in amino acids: CASSNGHQGLTDTQYF. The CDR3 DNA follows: TGCGCCAGCAGCAATGGACACCAGGGCCTCACAGATACGCAGTATTTT.